This T cell receptor (beta chain) was recovered during a study of blood T cell repertoires in COVID-19. Original data processing: By means of reference gene primer amplification, nucleated cell counts were estimated. Repertoires were generated with immunoSEQ multiplex PCR, while TCRdb's copy carries only in-frame clones and drops some. That table gives V, J and clone size, and the DNA gave D and trimming. The sample has about 83,000 clones; 87% are singletons. Germline CDR1 and CDR2: SGHRS and YFSETQ. This CDR3 is built from 14 residues. Trimming pared 2 bases from V and 1 base from J, leaving 8 bases between.

The chain combines TRBV5-1 with TRBJ2-3, with a tentative D call TRBD1 (5 bases). The receptor comes from a woman aged 45-59 years with active or convalescent COVID-19. The source material was peripheral blood. Here the CDR3 DNA reads TGCGCCAGCAGCTTAAGCAGGGGCACAGATACGCAGTATTTT. It yields the protein CASSLSRGTDTQYF.